These T cell receptor beta chains were read from a single sample in a study of blood T cell repertoires in COVID-19. Assay: immunoSEQ multiplex PCR; the TCRdb copy retains only in-frame clones and omits some. This table holds 180,000 or so clones, 86% found once. Source material: peripheral blood. All receptors derive from a woman between 25 and 40 years old with active or convalescent COVID-19. Each CDR3 is given with its conserved first and last residue. A D gene is named only where the DNA matches it firmly. A clone size is listed for some rows: how often the clone was seen (once, few, many), or a class if it is expanded.

D gene	clone size	V gene	J gene	CDR3 protein	CDR3 DNA
-	-	TRBV28	TRBJ1-2	CASSPIHNYGYTF	TGTGCCAGCAGTCCAATCCATAACTATGGCTACACCTTC
TRBD2	-	TRBV5-1	TRBJ2-1	CASSAPGLAGYNEQFF	TGCGCCAGCAGTGCACCCGGACTAGCAGGGTACAATGAGCAGTTCTTC
-	-	TRBV13	TRBJ2-7	CASSSPSESYEQYF	TGTGCCAGCAGCTCTCCTAGCGAGTCCTACGAGCAGTACTTC
-	-	TRBV24-1	TRBJ2-7	CATITPERQLSYEQYF	TGTGCCACCATTACTCCCGAGAGACAGCTCTCCTACGAGCAGTACTTC
TRBD2	-	TRBV7-2	TRBJ2-7	CASSLYRTSGPFSYEQYF	TGTGCCAGCAGCTTATACAGGACTAGCGGTCCTTTCTCCTACGAGCAGTACTTC
TRBD2	once	TRBV27	TRBJ2-7	CGSGRVYEQYF	TGTGGCAGCGGGAGGGTATACGAGCAGTACTTC
-	-	TRBV28	TRBJ1-5	CASSPTSQGSNQPQHF	TGTGCCAGCAGTCCAACTTCTCAGGGAAGCAATCAGCCCCAGCATTTT
TRBD1	-	TRBV7-2	TRBJ1-1	CASSWKTGDTEAFF	TGTGCCAGCAGCTGGAAGACAGGGGACACTGAAGCTTTCTTT
TRBD2	-	TRBV25-1	TRBJ2-1	CASSDNSGRASYNEQFF	TGTGCCAGCAGTGACAATAGCGGGAGGGCCTCCTACAATGAGCAGTTCTTC
-	-	TRBV11-2	TRBJ1-1	CASSAIVSGVTFF	TGTGCCAGCAGCGCCATCGTCTCCGGAGTTACTTTCTTT
TRBD1	-	TRBV9	TRBJ2-1	CASSVVLGQGSYNEQFF	TGTGCCAGCAGCGTAGTTCTCGGACAGGGGTCCTACAATGAGCAGTTCTTC
TRBD1	-	TRBV11-1	TRBJ2-3	CASSPDRGDTQYF	TGTGCCAGCAGCCCGGACAGGGGAGATACGCAGTATTTT
TRBD2	-	TRBV6-5	TRBJ2-1	CASSSREGLDEQFF	TGTGCCAGCAGCTCGCGGGAGGGCCTGGATGAGCAGTTCTTC
-	-	TRBV20-1	TRBJ1-1	CSASREPLRNTEAFF	TGCAGTGCTAGTCGAGAACCCTTGAGGAACACTGAAGCTTTCTTT
TRBD2	-	TRBV5-1	TRBJ2-3	CASTSGASTDTQYF	TGCGCCAGCACCAGCGGGGCCAGCACAGATACGCAGTATTTT
-	-	TRBV3-1/TRBV3-2	TRBJ1-3	CASSQGQFSGNTIYF	TGTGCCAGCAGCCAAGGACAGTTCTCTGGAAACACCATATATTTT
-	once	TRBV2	TRBJ2-5	CASSDSRRQETQYF	TGTGCCAGCAGTGACTCGAGGAGACAAGAGACCCAGTACTTC
TRBD1	-	TRBV6-1	TRBJ1-2	CASSEGGGTGPYGYTF	TGTGCCAGCAGTGAAGGGGGCGGGACAGGGCCCTATGGCTACACCTTC
TRBD2	-	TRBV5-1	TRBJ2-1	CASSSEGTSMLNEQFF	TGCGCCAGCAGCTCCGAGGGGACTAGCATGTTAAATGAGCAGTTCTTC
TRBD1	-	TRBV19	TRBJ2-5	CASTYSGTGFQETQYF	TGTGCCAGTACTTACTCCGGGACAGGGTTTCAAGAGACCCAGTACTTC
TRBD1	-	TRBV18	TRBJ1-2	CASSPGQASDYTF	TGTGCCAGCTCACCAGGACAGGCCTCGGACTACACCTTC
TRBD2	-	TRBV4-2	TRBJ2-2	CASSLSGGTTGELFF	TGTGCCAGCAGTCTTAGCGGGGGGACCACCGGGGAGCTGTTTTTT
TRBD1	-	TRBV7-2	TRBJ2-2	CASSGAQGWTGELFF	TGTGCCAGCAGTGGTGCACAGGGGTGGACCGGGGAGCTGTTTTTT
-	-	TRBV7-9	TRBJ1-6	CASSLNGEGSPLHF	TGTGCCAGCAGCTTAAACGGGGAAGGCTCACCCCTCCACTTT
-	-	TRBV14	TRBJ2-1	CASSQDLGREQFF	TGTGCCAGCAGCCAAGATCTAGGCAGAGAGCAGTTCTTC
-	few	TRBV18	TRBJ2-1	CASSRAGHPNEQFF	TGTGCCAGCTCACGAGCTGGACACCCCAATGAGCAGTTCTTC
TRBD1	-	TRBV2	TRBJ1-6	CASRGQGSYNSPLHF	TGTGCCAGCAGGGGACAGGGATCCTATAATTCACCCCTCCACTTT
TRBD1	-	TRBV19	TRBJ1-5	CASSIIGDRVNQPQHF	TGTGCCAGTAGTATCATCGGGGACAGAGTCAATCAGCCCCAGCATTTT
-	-	TRBV19	TRBJ1-5	CASSRQNNQPQHF	TGTGCCAGTAGCCGACAGAACAATCAGCCCCAGCATTTT
-	-	TRBV5-1	TRBJ1-1	CASSFKQSGWTEAFF	TGCGCCAGCAGCTTCAAACAGAGCGGGTGGACTGAAGCTTTCTTT
TRBD2	-	TRBV11-2	TRBJ2-3	CASSLGPYPAGGSTDTQYF	TGTGCCAGCAGCTTAGGGCCGTATCCTGCGGGGGGGTCCACAGATACGCAGTATTTT
-	-	TRBV5-1	TRBJ2-5	CASSLNGGKETQYF	TGCGCCAGCAGCTTGAATGGCGGAAAAGAGACCCAGTACTTC
TRBD1	-	TRBV18	TRBJ1-2	CASSPGQGREYGYTF	TGTGCCAGCTCACCTGGACAGGGAAGGGAGTATGGCTACACCTTC
TRBD1	-	TRBV6-5	TRBJ2-7	CASSTGGEQYF	TGTGCCAGCAGTACAGGGGGCGAGCAGTACTTC
-	once	TRBV15	TRBJ2-1	CATSRDGAAYNEQFF	TGTGCCACCAGCAGAGATGGGGCAGCGTACAATGAGCAGTTCTTC
-	-	TRBV18	TRBJ1-5	CASSPRQGNQPQHF	TGTGCCAGCTCACCTAGACAGGGCAATCAGCCCCAGCATTTT
-	-	TRBV5-1	TRBJ2-2	CASSNSPNLNTGELFF	TGCGCCAGCAGCAACTCCCCAAATCTAAACACCGGGGAGCTGTTTTTT
-	once	TRBV10-1	TRBJ2-1	CASSERGLTNEQFF	TGCGCCAGCAGTGAACGGGGACTTACTAATGAGCAGTTCTTC
-	-	TRBV19	TRBJ1-5	CASGYGQNSNQPQHF	TGTGCCAGTGGCTACGGACAGAATAGCAATCAGCCCCAGCATTTT
TRBD2	-	TRBV28	TRBJ2-3	CASRPGLGADTQYF	TGTGCCAGCAGGCCGGGACTAGGAGCAGATACGCAGTATTTT
-	-	TRBV7-2	TRBJ2-1	CASSLSRGGAVLEQFF	TGTGCCAGCAGCTTAAGTAGGGGGGGGGCGGTACTTGAGCAGTTCTTC
TRBD2	-	TRBV25-1	TRBJ2-3	CASSDVLRVAGINTQYF	TGTGCCAGCAGCGATGTTCTAAGAGTAGCGGGAATAAATACGCAGTATTTT
-	-	TRBV6-5	TRBJ2-7	CASLRFSPYEQYF	TGTGCCAGCTTGCGATTTTCACCCTACGAGCAGTACTTC
-	once	TRBV24-1	TRBJ2-2	CAAPRGTAATAGELFF	TGTGCCGCACCAAGGGGGACGGCGGCCACCGCCGGGGAGCTGTTTTTT
TRBD1	-	TRBV2	TRBJ1-2	CASIRDSNAANYGYTF	TGTGCCAGCATCCGGGACAGTAATGCGGCAAACTATGGCTACACCTTC
-	-	TRBV3-1/TRBV3-2	TRBJ2-6	CASSQGGGNSGANVLTF	TGTGCCAGCAGCCAAGGTGGCGGGAACTCTGGGGCCAACGTCCTGACTTTC
-	-	TRBV6-5	TRBJ1-5	CASLGGLRQHF	TGTGCCAGCCTGGGGGGACTCCGCCAGCATTTT
-	-	TRBV6-1	TRBJ1-2	CASSERGSNYGYTF	TGTGCCAGCAGTGAAAGGGGGTCGAACTATGGCTACACCTTC
TRBD1	-	TRBV5-1	TRBJ1-3	CASSVTGARPGNTIYF	TGCGCCAGCAGCGTTACAGGGGCTCGGCCTGGAAACACCATATATTTT
-	-	TRBV10-1	TRBJ1-1	CASSANWNTEAFF	TGCGCCAGCAGTGCTAATTGGAACACTGAAGCTTTCTTT
TRBD1	-	TRBV3-1/TRBV3-2	TRBJ1-2	CASSQRTGGIYGYTF	TGTGCCAGCAGCCAACGGACAGGGGGAATCTATGGCTACACCTTC
-	many	TRBV24-1	TRBJ2-5	CATSEGVKGETQYF	TGTGCCACCAGTGAAGGGGTGAAGGGCGAGACCCAGTACTTC
TRBD1	few	TRBV18	TRBJ2-5	CASSRKDRAYQETQYF	TGTGCCAGCTCACGGAAGGACAGGGCGTACCAAGAGACCCAGTACTTC